The 8 T cell receptor beta chains given below trace back to one sample, sequenced in a study of glioma-infiltrating T cells (dated by TCRdb to the mid-2010s). The data were produced on an Illumina MiSeq. TCR alpha and beta CDR3 regions were amplified with the iRepertoire nested amplicon-rescue multiplex PCR (arm-PCR) platform from RNA. Starting from the raw public reads, TCRdb applied fastp trimming at Q25, assembled clones with MiXCR and retained in-frame beta chains. Records with the same CDR3 protein are collapsed into one entry carrying the most frequent genes and DNA. Here the sample has 170,000 or so distinct CDR3 sequences; around 40% occur a single time. Over 4% of the sample belongs to the ten largest clones. What was sequenced was glioma tissue, nonneoplastic brain tissue, or PBMCs (not recorded which). These receptors came from a human donor with low-grade glioma or glioblastoma, undergoing nonglioma brain surgery, or in good health (not recorded which).

V is TRBV14 and J is TRBJ2-1; D is undetermined. The germline gives CDR1 SGHDN, CDR2 FVKESK. The V gene lost 0 bases and the J gene lost 2 bases, with 14 bases spanning the gap. There are 17 residues in the CDR3. In nucleotides, the CDR3 is TGTGCCAGCAGCCAAGAGGCATATGACGGGCCCTACAATGAGCAGTTCTTC. Its translation: CASSQEAYDGPYNEQFF.

The chain carries TRBV6-1 and TRBJ2-7; D remains unclear. Looked up from germline, CDR1 is MNHNS and CDR2 is SASEGT. This CDR3 has 15 residues. V lost 6 bases and J lost 2, with 17 bases in between. CDR3 DNA sequence: TGTGCCAGCAGCCAAGAGACGGTAAGAGCCTACGAGCAGTACTTC. This codes for CASSQETVRAYEQYF.

With respect to this clonotype: A read error may be the cause here, since a much bigger clone is one base away. V and J are TRBV20-1 and TRBJ1-2, with 7 positions matching TRBD1. The CDR3 runs 10 residues. V gave up 4 bases and J gave up 10 bases; unmatched junction bases: 3. Germline V CDR1 and CDR2: DFQATT, SNEGSKA (reference sequence). CDR3: CSAKTGVYTF. The CDR3 bases are TGCAGTGCTAAAACAGGGGTCTACACCTTC.

Note on this clonotype: Possible read error: a much larger clone is one base away. J is TRBJ2-2 and V is TRBV20-1; D is tentatively TRBD1 or TRBD2 (5 bases each). Trimming took off 6 bases at V and 6 bases at J, with 14 bases between the two ends. Germline CDR1 is DFQATT and CDR2 is SNEGSKA (reference sequence). This CDR3 is 13 amino acids long. The CDR3 nucleotides are TGCAGTGCAACGGGACCCCTCGCCGGGGAGCTGTTTTTT. Amino acids: CSATGPLAGELFF.

About this clonotype: A much larger clone lies one base from this, so it may be a read error. V usage is TRBV20-1 and J usage is TRBJ2-1; the D is unclear. The CDR3 spans 15 residues. CDR1 and CDR2 (germline): DFQATT, SNEGSKA (reference sequence). The CDR3 region is CSARGHGFSYNEQLF. CDR3 nucleotide sequence: TGCAGTGCTAGAGGCCACGGATTCTCCTACAATGAGCAGCTCTTC.

The genes are TRBV7-9 and TRBJ1-1, with D perhaps TRBD1 (5 bases). CDR1 SEHNR and CDR2 FQNEAQ come from the germline V gene (reference sequence). V shed 5 bases and J shed 0 bases, with 22 bases lying between them. CDR3 length equals 18 residues. The CDR3 protein is CASSRSGVADLLNTEAFF. The CDR3 DNA sequence: TGTGCCAGCAGCCGATCGGGGGTGGCGGACCTTTTGAACACTGAAGCTTTCTTT.

This clonotype was seen many times. The chain is built from TRBV20-1 and TRBJ1-1; 8 nucleotides match TRBD1. The V and J ends lost 0 bases and 4 bases, in that order; junction bases with no gene match: 4. Germline CDR1 DFQATT, CDR2 SNEGSKA (reference sequence). The CDR3 is made up of 14 amino acids. The CDR3 here is CSARDWTGSTEAFF. CDR3 coding DNA: TGCAGTGCTAGAGATTGGACAGGGAGCACTGAAGCTTTCTTT.

This clonotype was seen many times. This sequence joins TRBV27 and TRBJ1-2, with TRBD1 matching 8 bases. The V segment lost 1 base and the J segment 3 bases; nucleotides outside the gene matches: 4. There are 15 residues in the CDR3. Germline assignment: CDR1 MNHEY and CDR2 SMNVEV (reference sequence). CDR3 bases: TGTGCCAGCAGTTTATATCCAGGGGGCGACTATGGCTACACCTTC. Protein product: CASSLYPGGDYGYTF.